In its sample, the clone carrying this T cell receptor (beta chain) was seen many times. Antigen: not known. Exclusion criteria comprised uncontrolled infection, other autoimmune disease, pregnancy or lactation. This record belongs to a study of T cells in Graves' hyperthyroidism and ophthalmopathy. Study-level background: Prior to any treatment, at the point of initial diagnosis, peripheral blood was collected.

There were TCR beta CDR3 regions amplified from RNA transcripts. In the first-round RT-PCR of the TCR CDR3, the HTBI primer set was used. TCRdb fed the multiplex PCR reads into MiXCR, producing one record per CDR3 protein. Of 600,000 to 650,000 distinct CDR3 sequences in the sample, more than 20% are singletons; the top ten hold around a third. Overall study findings and caveats: Using 13 V-J features, a model discriminated ophthalmopathy from stable hyperthyroidism. Most thyroid clonotypes that were expanded above 0.001 also turned up in blood.

Trimming cost V 0 bases and J 8 bases; bases outside gene matches: 1. CDR1 and CDR2 from the germline V gene are SEHNR and FQNEAQ (reference sequence). The CDR3 loop spans 13 amino acids. The TCR originated in a man aged 25 to 45 with Graves' ophthalmopathy. The sequenced material came from blood. This chain links TRBV7-9 with TRBJ2-1, with 7 positions matching TRBD1. The CDR3 bases are TGTGCCAGCAGCTTAGCAGGGGGCCATGAGCAGTTCTTC. Encoded protein: CASSLAGGHEQFF.